Listed below are T cell receptor beta chains from one sample, sequenced in a study of post-analysis software for immune sequencing data. One entry per CDR3 protein, called by TCRdb with MiXCR from the PCR reads. The sample lists a few hundred thousand distinct CDR3 sequences; less than 40% were seen once. Sequencing was performed on blood. The receptor set was obtained from a girl under 18 with multiple sclerosis. CDR3s include the opening cysteine and the closing phenylalanine or tryptophan. Fields, in order: clone size, D gene, J gene, V gene, CDR3 protein, CDR3 DNA. D genes are given only for firm matches. Size is stated for part of the rows, as once, few or many counts, or as a class when the clone is expanded.

>once|NA|TRBJ2-2|TRBV7-9
CASRRSVQVKNTGELFF
TGTGCCAGCAGACGCTCCGTCCAGGTTAAAAACACCGGGGAGCTGTTTTTT
>NA|TRBD1|TRBJ2-7|TRBV29-1
CGVPRGQGPYEQYF
TGCGGCGTTCCAAGGGGACAGGGCCCCTACGAGCAGTACTTC
>few|TRBD2|TRBJ2-7|TRBV9
CASSVAGEGYEQYF
TGTGCCAGCAGCGTAGCCGGGGAGGGTTACGAGCAGTACTTC
>NA|NA|TRBJ2-5|TRBV5-5
CASSLVTVGETQYF
TGTGCCAGCAGCTTGGTTACAGTGGGGGAGACCCAGTACTTC
>few|TRBD1|TRBJ1-2|TRBV5-1
CASSCGQGVGYGYTF
TGCGCCAGCAGCTGCGGACAGGGAGTGGGCTATGGCTACACCTTC
>NA|TRBD1|TRBJ2-4|TRBV27
CASSLRTGQAKNIQYF
TGTGCCAGCAGTCTCCGGACAGGGCAGGCCAAAAACATTCAGTACTTC
>NA|TRBD2|TRBJ2-1|TRBV7-3
CASSLYLAGGNEQFF
TGTGCCAGCAGCTTATACCTAGCGGGGGGGAATGAGCAGTTCTTC
>NA|NA|TRBJ2-4|TRBV29-1
CSVTGVEGIQYF
TGCAGCGTCACAGGGGTGGAGGGCATTCAGTACTTC
>few|NA|TRBJ2-7|TRBV15
CATSPLARGSGALEQYF
TGTGCCACCAGCCCACTAGCGCGCGGGTCGGGGGCCCTCGAGCAGTACTTC
>few|TRBD1|TRBJ2-4|TRBV6-1
CASSVDRYIQYF
TGTGCCAGCAGTGTGGACAGGTACATTCAGTACTTC
>NA|NA|TRBJ1-2|TRBV29-1
CSVGEAAENAYTF
TGCAGCGTTGGAGAGGCAGCAGAGAACGCCTACACCTTC
>NA|NA|TRBJ2-2|TRBV6-2/TRBV6-3
CASSRDSGPGELFF
TGTGCCAGCAGCCGTGACAGCGGGCCGGGGGAGCTGTTTTTT
>NA|NA|TRBJ2-3|TRBV4-3
CASSPLVGRGRTDTQYF
TGCGCCAGCAGCCCTCTGGTGGGGAGGGGGCGCACAGATACGCAGTATTTT
>NA|NA|TRBJ2-1|TRBV9
CALGQLKFF
TGTGCCCTCGGACAGCTTAAGTTCTTC
>few|NA|TRBJ2-7|TRBV7-9
CASSPRRVYEQYF
TGTGCCAGCAGCCCCCGGCGCGTCTACGAGCAGTACTTC
>few|NA|TRBJ2-1|TRBV15
CATSPARGGNEQFF
TGTGCCACCAGCCCCGCCAGGGGTGGCAATGAGCAGTTCTTC
>few|NA|TRBJ2-4|TRBV10-3
CAIGGGAEKNIQYF
TGTGCCATCGGTGGGGGGGCCGAAAAAAACATTCAGTACTTC
>NA|TRBD1|TRBJ2-7|TRBV12-3/TRBV12-4
CASTLGQGAYEQYF
TGTGCCAGCACCCTAGGGCAGGGGGCTTATGAGCAGTACTTC
>NA|TRBD2|TRBJ2-3|TRBV7-2
CASSRRLAGGTDTQYF
TGTGCCAGCAGCCGCCGACTAGCGGGGGGCACAGATACGCAGTATTTT
>NA|TRBD2|TRBJ2-6|TRBV7-2
CASSLAAGGFSGANVLTF
TGTGCCAGCAGCTTAGCAGCGGGGGGTTTCTCTGGGGCCAACGTCCTGACTTTC
>NA|NA|TRBJ1-6|TRBV6-4
CASSDSIKGGSPHHF
TGTGCCAGCAGTGACTCTATTAAGGGGGGATCACCCCACCACTTT
>few|NA|TRBJ2-7|TRBV6-1
CASSDRGISYEQYF
TGTGCCAGCAGTGACAGGGGTATCTCCTACGAGCAGTACTTC
>NA|NA|TRBJ2-1|TRBV7-2
CASSLGLSAGENEQFF
TGTGCCAGCAGCTTAGGATTGTCTGCCGGTGAGAATGAGCAGTTCTTC
>NA|NA|TRBJ1-2|TRBV6-1
CASRGLVGTDGYTF
TGTGCCAGCAGGGGGTTGGTAGGGACCGATGGCTACACCTTC
>few|NA|TRBJ2-1|TRBV10-3
CAISEPRQGRRYNEQFF
TGTGCCATCAGTGAGCCCAGGCAGGGCCGGAGGTACAATGAGCAGTTCTTC
>NA|NA|TRBJ2-1|TRBV5-1
CASSLGGTVLYNEQFF
TGCGCCAGCAGCTTGGGCGGGACAGTCCTCTACAATGAGCAGTTCTTC
>NA|TRBD2|TRBJ2-3|TRBV7-2
CASSRQGGGGDTQYF
TGTGCCAGCAGCCGACAGGGCGGGGGGGGAGATACGCAGTATTTT
>once|TRBD2|TRBJ2-7|TRBV13
CASSPWTSGDYEQYF
TGTGCCAGCAGCCCCTGGACTAGCGGGGACTACGAGCAGTACTTC
>NA|NA|TRBJ2-1|TRBV4-1
CASSHLLGGAGNKQFF
TGCGCCAGCAGCCATCTTCTAGGGGGGGCCGGGAATAAGCAGTTCTTC
>NA|NA|TRBJ1-1|TRBV5-1
CASSLVGGLEDTEAFF
TGCGCCAGCAGCTTGGTGGGTGGCCTAGAAGACACTGAAGCTTTCTTT
>NA|TRBD1|TRBJ2-1|TRBV12-3/TRBV12-4
CASSFPAGGTDEQFF
TGTGCCAGCAGTTTTCCGGCAGGGGGCACCGATGAGCAGTTCTTC
>few|NA|TRBJ1-1|TRBV29-1
CSGGGGDTEAFF
TGCAGCGGGGGCGGGGGGGACACTGAAGCTTTCTTT
>NA|TRBD1|TRBJ2-2|TRBV29-1
CSVPRGIVTGELFF
TGCAGCGTTCCCAGGGGGATAGTAACCGGGGAGCTGTTTTTT
>NA|TRBD1|TRBJ1-2|TRBV28
CASSLSGDRENYGYTF
TGTGCCAGCAGTTTATCGGGGGACAGGGAGAACTATGGCTACACCTTC
>NA|NA|TRBJ1-2|TRBV27
CASSLQGIGYGYTF
TGTGCCAGCAGTTTACAGGGGATCGGCTATGGCTACACCTTC
>NA|NA|TRBJ2-7|TRBV28
CASTPGRRYEQYF
TGTGCCAGCACCCCTGGCAGGCGTTACGAGCAGTACTTC
>NA|NA|TRBJ2-7|TRBV29-1
CSVEGSTPYEQYF
TGCAGCGTTGAAGGCAGTACCCCCTACGAGCAGTACTTC
>few|TRBD1|TRBJ1-6|TRBV7-3
CASSLGTGLHSPLHF
TGTGCCAGCAGCTTAGGGACAGGGCTGCATTCACCCCTCCACTTT
>NA|TRBD2|TRBJ2-5|TRBV12-3/TRBV12-4
CASSSWRGGQETQYF
TGTGCCAGCAGTTCTTGGCGGGGGGGTCAAGAGACCCAGTACTTC
>NA|NA|TRBJ1-2|TRBV7-2
CASRGTGSMQYGYTF
TGTGCCAGCAGAGGAACAGGGTCGATGCAATATGGCTACACCTTC
>NA|NA|TRBJ2-1|TRBV5-1
CASSLMGYNEQFF
TGCGCCAGCAGCTTGATGGGTTACAATGAGCAGTTCTTC
>few|NA|TRBJ1-5|TRBV24-1
CATSDPRHNASNQPQHF
TGTGCCACCAGTGACCCCCGACACAATGCTAGCAATCAGCCCCAGCATTTT
>NA|TRBD1|TRBJ1-1|TRBV5-1
CASSPWTGDTEAFF
TGCGCCAGCAGTCCCTGGACAGGCGACACTGAAGCTTTCTTT
>NA|NA|TRBJ2-7|TRBV7-9
CASSPSNEGAQYF
TGTGCCAGCAGCCCATCGAATGAAGGGGCCCAGTACTTC
>NA|TRBD1|TRBJ1-1|TRBV7-2
CASSLVTGDYTEAFF
TGTGCCAGCAGCTTAGTCACAGGGGACTACACTGAAGCTTTCTTT
>NA|TRBD1|TRBJ2-7|TRBV7-2
CASVGQGVSYEQYF
TGTGCCAGTGTGGGACAGGGGGTCTCCTACGAGCAGTACTTC
>NA|TRBD2|TRBJ2-3|TRBV4-1
CASSQTPLAGRGYF
TGCGCCAGCAGCCAAACACCCCTAGCGGGAAGGGGGTATTTT
>NA|TRBD1|TRBJ1-2|TRBV28
CASTRDRDFKYGYTF
TGTGCCAGTACCCGAGACAGGGACTTCAAATATGGCTACACCTTC